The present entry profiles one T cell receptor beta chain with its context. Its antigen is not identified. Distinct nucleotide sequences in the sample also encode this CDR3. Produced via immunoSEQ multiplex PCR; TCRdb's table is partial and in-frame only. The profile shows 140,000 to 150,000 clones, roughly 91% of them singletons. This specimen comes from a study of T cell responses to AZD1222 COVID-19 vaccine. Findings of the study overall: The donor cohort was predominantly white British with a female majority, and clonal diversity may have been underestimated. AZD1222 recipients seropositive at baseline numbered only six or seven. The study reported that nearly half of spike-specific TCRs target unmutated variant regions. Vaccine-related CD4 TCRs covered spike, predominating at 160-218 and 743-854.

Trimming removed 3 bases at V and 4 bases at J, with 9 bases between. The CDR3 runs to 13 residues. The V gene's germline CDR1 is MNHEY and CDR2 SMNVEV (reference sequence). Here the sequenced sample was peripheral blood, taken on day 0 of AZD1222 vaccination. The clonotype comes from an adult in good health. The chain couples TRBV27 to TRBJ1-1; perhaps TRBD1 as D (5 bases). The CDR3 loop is CASSFRGGTEAFF. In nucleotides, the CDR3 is TGTGCCAGCAGTTTTAGGGGAGGCACTGAAGCTTTCTTT.